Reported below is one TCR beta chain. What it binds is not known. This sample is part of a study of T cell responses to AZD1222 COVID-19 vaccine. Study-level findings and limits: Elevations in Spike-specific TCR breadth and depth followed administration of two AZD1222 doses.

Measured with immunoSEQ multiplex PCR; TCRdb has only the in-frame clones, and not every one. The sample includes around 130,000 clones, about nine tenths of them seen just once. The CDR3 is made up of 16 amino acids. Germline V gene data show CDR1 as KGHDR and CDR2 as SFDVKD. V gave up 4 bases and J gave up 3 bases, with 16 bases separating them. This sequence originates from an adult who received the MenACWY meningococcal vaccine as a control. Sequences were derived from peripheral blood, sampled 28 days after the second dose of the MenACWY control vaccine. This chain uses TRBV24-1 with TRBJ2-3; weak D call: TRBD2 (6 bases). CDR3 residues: CATSDYKAGGTDTQYF. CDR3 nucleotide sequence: TGTGCCACCAGTGACTATAAAGCGGGTGGGACAGATACGCAGTATTTT.